Listed below are T cell receptor beta chains from one sample, sequenced in a study of blood T cell repertoires in COVID-19. Profiled with immunoSEQ multiplex PCR; TCRdb holds only in-frame clones, not every one. The sample has some 250,000 clones, more than 85% seen once. Sequencing used PBMCs or T cells enriched from blood (not recorded which). These receptors all stem from a man aged 40-49 years who had recovered from COVID-19. CDR3s include the opening cysteine and the closing phenylalanine or tryptophan. Clone size appears in some rows only: once, few, many, or a class for an expanded clone.

clone_size,j_call,v_call,cdr3_aa
.,TRBJ2-7,TRBV7-8,CASSRDRYEQYF
once,TRBJ2-1,TRBV6-5,CASSYLPGQTYNEQFF
.,TRBJ2-3,TRBV18,CASSQTGPLTDTQYF
.,TRBJ2-1,TRBV27,CASSLRLAGSSYNEQFF
.,TRBJ2-6,TRBV19,CASTRRAGANVLTF
.,TRBJ2-5,TRBV15,CATSRGSGRGVETQYF
.,TRBJ1-5,TRBV28,CASRNLGTSNQPQHF
.,TRBJ2-7,TRBV6-5,CASSLELGYEQYF
.,TRBJ2-1,TRBV5-1,CASSSGGGPDNEQFF
.,TRBJ1-3,TRBV19,CATRPRDRAGNTIYF
once,TRBJ2-3,TRBV15,CATGLGWSGAVTDTQYF
.,TRBJ2-1,TRBV7-6,CASSLVLTGKLYNEQFF
.,TRBJ1-1,TRBV11-3,CASSLVSGNTEAFF
.,TRBJ1-2,TRBV27,CASSLQGKGYGYTF
.,TRBJ1-4,TRBV3-1/TRBV3-2,CASSVDWATNEKLFF
.,TRBJ2-5,TRBV6-5,CASAQGAQTQYF
.,TRBJ2-7,TRBV20-1,CSARGVEQYF
.,TRBJ1-2,TRBV9,CASSALDGFGYGYTF
.,TRBJ1-6,TRBV25-1,CASSDDLFDRGLGSPLHF
.,TRBJ2-7,TRBV19,CASSIGGGVPYEQYF
.,TRBJ2-1,TRBV28,CASSTPGTGGGSYVNEQFF
.,TRBJ2-7,TRBV3-1/TRBV3-2,CASSPHGRGGLGEQYF
.,TRBJ1-6,TRBV4-3,CASSQDLGQGDSPLHF
few,TRBJ1-5,TRBV2,CASSELGLTGARNQPQHF
few,TRBJ1-2,TRBV2,CASRGQTTYGYTF
.,TRBJ1-6,TRBV5-4,CASSRADRGHSPLHF
.,TRBJ1-1,TRBV29-1,CSVEGGRGASEAFF
once,TRBJ2-1,TRBV4-3,CASSQDRGDRGFNEQFF
once,TRBJ2-3,TRBV7-2,CASSFQGRGLAQDTQYF
.,TRBJ2-2,TRBV2,CASSPQGARTGELFF
.,TRBJ2-3,TRBV3-1/TRBV3-2,CASSLGLVRTDTQYF
few,TRBJ1-3,TRBV4-1,CASSQALSAGQGTGNTIYF
.,TRBJ2-5,TRBV5-1,CASRRDSTLGETQYF
.,TRBJ2-1,TRBV2,CASQLAGYDEQFF
.,TRBJ2-5,TRBV29-1,CSVRPWAGAVGETQYF